The next 17 T cell receptor beta chains were all read from a single sample in a study of blood T cell repertoires in COVID-19. The protocol was immunoSEQ multiplex PCR, while the TCRdb copy is restricted to in-frame clones and leaves out a portion. The sample holds roughly 180,000 clones, approximately 85% seen once. Source material: peripheral blood. These receptors were collected from a man aged 55 to 69 who had recovered from COVID-19.

This CDR3 reads CAISDPRVSGNTIYF. DNA for the CDR3: TGTGCCATCAGTGACCCCAGGGTGTCTGGAAACACCATATATTTT. The rearrangement uses TRBV10-3 and TRBJ1-3; possibly TRBD1 for D (5 bases). V lost 3 bases to trimming and J lost 1 base, with 10 bases between them. CDR1 ENHRY and CDR2 SYGVKD come from the germline V gene. The length of the CDR3 is 15 residues.

This clone was seen more than once but under ten times. The chain couples TRBV15 to TRBJ2-3, with 7 bases that match TRBD1. V trimming: 0 bases; J trimming: 4 bases; junction bases outside the gene matches: 7. This CDR3 spans 16 amino acids. CDR1 LNHNV and CDR2 YYDKDF come from the germline V gene (reference sequence). The CDR3 sequence: CATSRDDREVPDTQYF. The CDR3 coding sequence is TGTGCCACCAGCAGAGATGACAGGGAAGTCCCAGATACGCAGTATTTT.

V gene TRBV12-5 combines with J gene TRBJ1-1, with 7 bases lining up with TRBD1. Germline CDR1 LGHNT, CDR2 FRNRAP. This CDR3 has 15 residues. V shed 7 bases and J 4 bases; nucleotides not matched to a gene: 12. DNA for the CDR3: TGTGCTAGTGCTCCTTGGACAGGTAGAGCCACTGAAGCTTTCTTT. It translates to CASAPWTGRATEAFF.

V gene TRBV25-1 combines with J gene TRBJ1-1; no definite D call. The V gene's germline CDR1 is MGHDK and CDR2 SYGVNS. The V end lost 4 bases, the J end lost 6 bases, and 18 bases lay between the germline ends. The CDR3 sequence is 15 residues long. CDR3 DNA: TGTGCCAGCAGTGGATCCCTTGGGGTGAGGGCTGAAGCTTTCTTT. Encoded protein: CASSGSLGVRAEAFF.

The rearrangement joins TRBV9 to TRBJ1-1; 8 bases line up with TRBD1. The V gene's germline CDR1 is SGDLS and CDR2 YYNGEE. With 4 bases clipped from V and 1 base from J, the junction kept 6 bases outside the gene matches. The CDR3 runs to 15 residues. This CDR3 reads CASSPSGTGNTEAFF. CDR3 bases: TGTGCCAGCAGCCCAAGCGGGACAGGGAACACTGAAGCTTTCTTT.

The rearrangement links TRBV7-3 to TRBJ2-1; D is perhaps TRBD1 (6 bases). This CDR3 has 14 amino acids. Trimming removed 5 bases from V and 5 bases from J, with 13 bases in between. CDR1 and CDR2 (germline): SGHTA, FQGTGA. Written as DNA, the CDR3 is TGTGCCAGCAGCCAACAGGGTGGGGACAATGAGCAGTTCTTC. This gives the protein CASSQQGGDNEQFF.

This clone has only one observation. V is TRBV5-6 and J is TRBJ1-2; D not certain. The germline V gene encodes CDR1 SGHDT and CDR2 YYEEEE. This CDR3 region has 14 residues. With 2 bases removed from V and 4 bases from J, the gap between germline ends came to 12 bases. CDR3 protein: CASSLETDPYGYTF. The CDR3 DNA sequence: TGTGCCAGCAGCTTAGAAACAGACCCCTATGGCTACACCTTC.

The chain recombines TRBV5-1 with TRBJ1-1, with D perhaps TRBD1 (6 bases). V was shortened by 4 bases and J by 0 bases, with 10 bases between the two germline ends. Germline V lookup: CDR1 SGHRS, CDR2 YFSETQ. This CDR3 spans 14 amino acids. Here the CDR3 DNA reads TGCGCCAGCAGCACGGGACAACTGAACACTGAAGCTTTCTTT. Its translation is CASSTGQLNTEAFF.

This clone was recorded once. V gene TRBV12-5 combines with J gene TRBJ2-2, with TRBD2 matching 11 bases. CDR3 length: 20 residues. The germline gives CDR1 LGHNT, CDR2 FRNRAP. J was trimmed by 0 bases and V by 0 bases; bases with no gene match: 9. The CDR3 loop is CASGLVYSGGVNANTGELFF. As DNA, the CDR3 is TGTGCTAGTGGTTTGGTTTATAGCGGGGGGGTTAACGCGAACACCGGGGAGCTGTTTTTT.

The count of this clone is one. The chain joins TRBV27 to TRBJ2-7; D call uncertain. The CDR3 is made up of 14 amino acids. Germline V gene data show CDR1 as MNHEY and CDR2 as SMNVEV (reference sequence). V lost 5 bases and J 4 bases, leaving 15 bases between the germline ends. CDR3: CASSRTAFFYEQYF. In nucleotides, the CDR3 is TGTGCCAGCAGTCGAACAGCCTTCTTTTACGAGCAGTACTTC.

This chain joins TRBV7-2 and TRBJ1-1, with D maybe TRBD1 (6 bases). The germline gives CDR1 SGHTA, CDR2 FQGNSA. V lost 2 bases to trimming and J lost 4 bases, with 14 bases between them. The CDR3 loop spans 15 amino acids. Written as DNA, the CDR3 is TGTGCCAGCAGCTTAATAGGCAGGGGAGTCACTGAAGCTTTCTTT. Amino acids: CASSLIGRGVTEAFF.

The chain joins TRBV6-6 to TRBJ1-4; maybe TRBD1 (5 bases). V lost 2 bases and J lost 8, with 15 bases in between. The CDR3 has 15 residues. CDR1 and CDR2 (germline): MNHNY, SVGAGI (reference sequence). CDR3 residues: CASSYVGEGGEKLFF. For the CDR3, the DNA is TGTGCCAGCAGTTACGTGGGGGAGGGTGGGGAAAAACTGTTTTTT.

The V gene is TRBV3-1 (or the pseudogene TRBV3-2), the J gene TRBJ2-3; D is uncertain. The CDR3 extends over 13 amino acids. V lost 2 bases to trimming and J lost 0 bases, with 3 bases between them. Germline V gives CDR1 LGHDT, CDR2 YNNKEL (reference sequence). CDR3 loop: CASSQQSTDTQYF. The CDR3 DNA reads as TGTGCCAGCAGCCAACAAAGCACAGATACGCAGTATTTT.

The chain couples TRBV29-1 to TRBJ1-5, with D possibly TRBD1 on 6 matching bases. This CDR3 comprises 13 residues. Trimming pared 3 bases from V and 4 bases from J, leaving 10 bases between. The germline V gene encodes CDR1 SQVTM and CDR2 ANQGSEA. The CDR3 reads CSVEVGGNQPQHF. Written as DNA, the CDR3 is TGCAGCGTTGAGGTAGGGGGAAATCAGCCCCAGCATTTT.

This clone was picked up one time. The rearrangement links TRBV10-1 to TRBJ2-5, with 8 positions matching TRBD1. The ends lost 7 bases at V and 5 bases at J; junction bases unmatched: 12. This CDR3 has 15 amino acids. Germline V gives CDR1 WNHNN, CDR2 SYGVQD (reference sequence). The CDR3 region has the DNA TGCGCCAGCATCCTAGGACAGGGAAAAGCGGAGACCCAGTACTTC. It codes for CASILGQGKAETQYF.

The chain uses TRBV18 and TRBJ1-3, with 9 bases that match TRBD1. The V gene's germline CDR1 is KGHSH and CDR2 LQKENI. The CDR3 contains 15 residues. Trimming removed 6 bases from V and 5 bases from J; junction bases left unmatched: 8. Here the CDR3 reads CASSHRQGERNTIYF. The CDR3 DNA reads TGTGCCAGCTCTCATAGACAGGGGGAAAGAAACACCATATATTTT.

The V and J genes are TRBV7-6 and TRBJ2-2; 9 bases line up with TRBD1. In germline, CDR1 is SGHVS, CDR2 FNYEAQ. The CDR3 totals 15 residues. V lost 3 bases, J lost 4 bases, and 3 bases stayed unmatched. The CDR3 sequence is CASSFGQGITGELFF. In nucleotides, the CDR3 is TGTGCCAGCAGCTTTGGACAGGGGATCACCGGGGAGCTGTTTTTT.